This TCR beta chain came from a study of T cell changes during pregnancy in multiple sclerosis. This CDR3 is built from 16 residues. V lost 0 bases and J lost 8, with 15 bases in between. Germline V gene sequence: CDR1 SGHDT, CDR2 YYEEEE. Clones were sequenced by immunoSEQ multiplex PCR, and TCRdb holds only the in-frame ones, with some missing. The sample has around 50,000 clones, approximately 92% seen once; the top ten hold about 0.15%. Material: CD4+ T cells from peripheral blood mononuclear cells, obtained after pregnancy. This clonotype was sampled from a female donor in good health, enrolled as a control in a pregnancy study. This rearrangement joins TRBV5-6 to TRBJ1-6; a possible D gene is TRBD1 (6 bases). As DNA, the CDR3 is TGTGCCAGCAGCTTGGTCGGACAGAGCTCCCATTCACCCCTCCACTTT. The encoded protein is CASSLVGQSSHSPLHF.